This TCR beta chain stems from a study of radiotherapy plus CTLA-4 blockade in lung cancer. Overall study context: Objective responses occurred in about 18% of patients; around 30% had disease control. Study outcomes and limitations: After treatment with radiotherapy plus ipilimumab, TCR clones that came from the tumor expanded in blood. How blood T cell clones changed early, along with interferon-beta, reportedly forecast response best.

Focal radiation plus CTLA-4 blockade with ipilimumab was administered to patients who had chemo-refractory metastatic non-small-cell lung cancer. For this clone: Antigen: not known.

Libraries were prepared by immunoSEQ multiplex PCR; TCRdb keeps only in-frame clonotypes and omits some of them. The data show tens of thousands of clones, with approximately 76% seen just once and approximately 10% held by the top ten. The receptor's source is a human donor with non-small cell lung cancer who had stable disease on radiotherapy plus ipilimumab. This sample comprised peripheral blood, obtained from a patient treated with radiotherapy plus ipilimumab.

This CDR3 reads CASSLQGAYGYTF. For the CDR3, the DNA is TGCGCCAGCAGCTTACAGGGGGCCTATGGCTACACCTTC. This chain uses TRBV5-1 with TRBJ1-2; TRBD1 matches at 9 bases. Per the germline V gene, CDR1 is SGHRS and CDR2 is YFSETQ. The J segment lost 4 bases and the V segment lost 2 bases, leaving 0 bases of the junction unmatched. The CDR3 is 13 amino acids.